The rows below give T cell receptor beta chains drawn from one sample of a study of human T cells and chemical hapten exposure. TCRdb ran MiXCR on the 5' RACE reads and lists one entry per CDR3 protein. The repertoire holds 110,000 or so distinct CDR3 sequences, with 19% as singletons. The receptors derive from a human donor in good health. CDR3s include the opening cysteine and the closing phenylalanine or tryptophan.

j_gene: TRBJ1-1; v_gene: TRBV28; len: 14; CDR3aa: CASSFSGTGTEAFF
j_gene: TRBJ1-4; v_gene: TRBV6-5; len: 15; CDR3aa: CASSYSSRGLEKLFF
j_gene: TRBJ1-2; v_gene: TRBV6-5; len: 15; CDR3aa: CASSYSVRDALGYTF
j_gene: TRBJ2-7; v_gene: TRBV10-3; len: 16; CDR3aa: CAISDPIAGQSYEQYF
j_gene: TRBJ2-1; v_gene: TRBV7-9; len: 14; CDR3aa: CASSYRQGSNEQFF
j_gene: TRBJ2-7; v_gene: TRBV2; len: 11; CDR3aa: CAQSRSYEQYF
j_gene: TRBJ2-1; v_gene: TRBV7-9; len: 15; CDR3aa: CASSLWGLANNEQFF
j_gene: TRBJ1-2; v_gene: TRBV5-4; len: 15; CDR3aa: CASSSTLQGKRGYTF
j_gene: TRBJ1-1; v_gene: TRBV5-1; len: 14; CDR3aa: CASRRGEVDTEAFF
j_gene: TRBJ1-1; v_gene: TRBV7-9; len: 14; CDR3aa: CASSPIQGSTEAFF
j_gene: TRBJ1-1; v_gene: TRBV12-3/TRBV12-4; len: 14; CDR3aa: CASTLGTGGTEAFF